The 6 T cell receptor beta chains given below trace back to one sample, sequenced in a study of blood T cell repertoires in COVID-19. Measured with immunoSEQ multiplex PCR; TCRdb has only the in-frame clones, and not every one. The sample contains 63,000 or so clones, over 85% of which appear only once. The material sequenced was peripheral blood. The receptors stem from a man in his 60s with acute or convalescent COVID-19.

The V and J genes are TRBV6-5 and TRBJ2-5, with 9 bases aligning to TRBD1. The V gene end was trimmed by 2 bases and the J gene end by 9 bases; junction bases not matched to a gene: 10. CDR3 size: 15 residues. Germline CDR1 is MNHEY and CDR2 is SVGAGI. CDR3 in DNA: TGTGCCAGCAGTTACCAGAGGACAGGGGCGGGGCCCCAGTACTTC. This gives the protein CASSYQRTGAGPQYF.

The gene calls are TRBV29-1 and TRBJ1-2; 9 positions agree with TRBD1. Per the germline V gene, CDR1 is SQVTM and CDR2 is ANQGSEA. The CDR3 consists of 15 residues. The J segment lost 7 bases and the V segment lost 8 bases, leaving 17 bases of the junction unmatched. The CDR3 coding sequence is TGCAGCTCCACCCGGGGGACAGGGCAGGGTTCTGGCTACACCTTC. Its translation is CSSTRGTGQGSGYTF.

The chain couples TRBV10-3 to TRBJ2-2; tentative D call: TRBD1 (5 bases). The length of the CDR3 is 14 residues. V was clipped by 7 bases and J by 2 bases, with 11 bases between them. Germline assignment: CDR1 ENHRY and CDR2 SYGVKD. The CDR3 DNA follows: TGTGCCATCACCGACAGTACTAACACCGGGGAGCTGTTTTTT. Translating it yields CAITDSTNTGELFF.

This sequence joins TRBV19 and TRBJ1-5, with D unclear. This CDR3 is 13 amino acids long. Germline values: CDR1 LNHDA, CDR2 SQIVND (reference sequence). Trimming took 3 bases from V and 7 from J, leaving 10 bases between them. CDR3 region: CASSIAHGQPQHF. The CDR3, as DNA: TGTGCCAGTAGTATCGCTCACGGGCAGCCCCAGCATTTT.

This sequence joins TRBV7-9 and TRBJ1-3; D is unresolved. The germline gives CDR1 SEHNR, CDR2 FQNEAQ (reference sequence). The CDR3 is 15 amino acids. V was cut by 2 bases and J by 0 bases, with 8 bases left in between. The CDR3 is CASSLFRNSGNTIYF. CDR3 nucleotides: TGTGCCAGCAGCTTATTCAGGAACTCTGGAAACACCATATATTTT.

By share of the sample, this clone is large. The chain has TRBV6-6 and TRBJ1-5; TRBD1 is a possible D gene (6 bases). The CDR3 extends over 12 amino acids. The germline CDR1 and CDR2 sequences are MNHNY and SVGAGI (reference sequence). The germline V and J ends were trimmed by 8 bases and 3 bases, with 8 bases remaining between them. The CDR3 reads CASGGYNQPQHF. In nucleotides, the CDR3 is TGTGCCAGCGGGGGCTACAATCAGCCCCAGCATTTT.